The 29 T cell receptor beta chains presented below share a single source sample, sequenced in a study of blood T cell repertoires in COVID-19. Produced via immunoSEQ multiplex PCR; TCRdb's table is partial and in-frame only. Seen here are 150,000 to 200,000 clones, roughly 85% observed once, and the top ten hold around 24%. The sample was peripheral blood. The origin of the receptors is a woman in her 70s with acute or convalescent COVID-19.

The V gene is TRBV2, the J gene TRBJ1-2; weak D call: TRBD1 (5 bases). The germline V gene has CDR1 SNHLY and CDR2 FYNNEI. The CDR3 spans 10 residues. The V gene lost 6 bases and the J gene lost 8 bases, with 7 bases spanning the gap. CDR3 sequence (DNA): TGTGCCAGCAGCGGGGGAGGCTACACCTTC. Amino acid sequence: CASSGGGYTF.

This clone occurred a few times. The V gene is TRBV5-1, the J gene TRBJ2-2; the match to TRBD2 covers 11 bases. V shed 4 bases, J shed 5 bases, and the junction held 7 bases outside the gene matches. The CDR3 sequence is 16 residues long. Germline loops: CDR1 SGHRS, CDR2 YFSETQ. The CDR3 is CASSPRLAGTTGELFF. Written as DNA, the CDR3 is TGCGCCAGCAGCCCGAGACTAGCGGGAACGACCGGGGAGCTGTTTTTT.

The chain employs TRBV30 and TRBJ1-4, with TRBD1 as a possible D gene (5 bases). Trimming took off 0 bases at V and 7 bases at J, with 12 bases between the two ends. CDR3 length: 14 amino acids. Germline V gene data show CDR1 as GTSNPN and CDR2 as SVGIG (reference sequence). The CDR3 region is CAWSVRGGLEKLFF. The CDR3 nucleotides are TGTGCCTGGAGTGTACGGGGGGGACTTGAAAAACTGTTTTTT. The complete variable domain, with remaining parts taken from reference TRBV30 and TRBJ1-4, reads SQTIHQWPATLVQPVGSPLSLECTVEGTSNPNLYWYRQAAGRGLQLLFYSVGIGQISSEVPQNLSASRPQDRQFILSSKKLLLSDSGFYLCAWSVRGGLEKLFFGSGTQLSVL.

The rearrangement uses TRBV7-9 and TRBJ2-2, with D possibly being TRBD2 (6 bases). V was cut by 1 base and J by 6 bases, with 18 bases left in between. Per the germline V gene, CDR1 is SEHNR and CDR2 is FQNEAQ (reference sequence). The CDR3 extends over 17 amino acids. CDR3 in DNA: TGTGCCAGCAGCTTAGTAACTAGCCTTGATTCAGCCGGGGAGCTGTTTTTT. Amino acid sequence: CASSLVTSLDSAGELFF.

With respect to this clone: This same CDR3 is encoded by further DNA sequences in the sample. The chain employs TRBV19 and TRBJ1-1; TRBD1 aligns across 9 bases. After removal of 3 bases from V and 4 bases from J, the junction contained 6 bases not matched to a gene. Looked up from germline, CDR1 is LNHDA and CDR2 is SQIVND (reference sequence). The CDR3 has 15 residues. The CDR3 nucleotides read TGTGCCAGTAGTATGGGGACAGGGTGGGGCACTGAAGCTTTCTTT. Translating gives CASSMGTGWGTEAFF. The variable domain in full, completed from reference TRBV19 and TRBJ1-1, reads DGGITQSPKYLFRKEGQNVTLSCEQNLNHDAMYWYRQDPGQGLRLIYYSQIVNDFQKGDIAEGYSVSREKKESFPLTVTSAQKNPTAFYLCASSMGTGWGTEAFFGQGTRLTVV.

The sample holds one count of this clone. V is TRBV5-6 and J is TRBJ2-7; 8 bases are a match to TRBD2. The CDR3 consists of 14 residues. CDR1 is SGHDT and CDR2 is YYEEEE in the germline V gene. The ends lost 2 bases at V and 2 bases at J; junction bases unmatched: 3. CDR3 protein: CASSFLGRAYEQYF. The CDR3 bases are TGTGCCAGCAGCTTCCTCGGGAGGGCCTACGAGCAGTACTTC.

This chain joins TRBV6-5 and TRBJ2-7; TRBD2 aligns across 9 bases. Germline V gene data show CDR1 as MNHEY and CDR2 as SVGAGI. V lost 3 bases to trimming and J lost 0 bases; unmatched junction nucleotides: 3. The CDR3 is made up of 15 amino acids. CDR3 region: CASSYDSGSSYEQYF. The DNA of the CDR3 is TGTGCCAGCAGTTATGATAGCGGGAGCTCCTACGAGCAGTACTTC.

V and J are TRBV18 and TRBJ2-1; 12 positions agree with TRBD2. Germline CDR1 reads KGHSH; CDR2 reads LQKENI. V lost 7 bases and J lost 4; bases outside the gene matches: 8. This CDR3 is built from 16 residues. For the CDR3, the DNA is TGTGCCAGCTTTTTGTCACTAGCGGGAGGTTACAATGAGCAGTTCTTC. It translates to CASFLSLAGGYNEQFF.

This CDR3 reads CASSFRANNYGYTF. The CDR3, as DNA: TGTGCCAGCAGCTTCAGGGCGAATAACTATGGCTACACCTTC. J is TRBJ1-2 and V is TRBV3-1 (or the pseudogene TRBV3-2); possible D gene TRBD1, 5 bases. This CDR3 is 14 amino acids long. Trimming left V 5 bases short and J 1 base short, with 11 bases between. Germline V gives CDR1 LGHDT, CDR2 YNNKEL (reference sequence).

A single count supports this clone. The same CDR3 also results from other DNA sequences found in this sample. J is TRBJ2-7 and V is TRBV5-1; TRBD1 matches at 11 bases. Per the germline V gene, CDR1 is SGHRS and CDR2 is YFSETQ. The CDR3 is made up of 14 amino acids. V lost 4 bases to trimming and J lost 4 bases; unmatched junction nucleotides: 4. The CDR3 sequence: CASSTGQGGYEQYF. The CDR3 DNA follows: TGCGCCAGCAGCACGGGACAGGGGGGTTACGAGCAGTACTTC.

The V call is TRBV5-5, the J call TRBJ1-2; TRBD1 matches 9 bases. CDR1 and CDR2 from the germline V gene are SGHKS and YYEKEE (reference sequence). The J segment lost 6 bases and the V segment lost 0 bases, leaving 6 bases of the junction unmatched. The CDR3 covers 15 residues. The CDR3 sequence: CASSLEGQGNNGYTF. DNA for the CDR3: TGTGCCAGCAGCTTGGAGGGACAGGGTAATAATGGCTACACCTTC.

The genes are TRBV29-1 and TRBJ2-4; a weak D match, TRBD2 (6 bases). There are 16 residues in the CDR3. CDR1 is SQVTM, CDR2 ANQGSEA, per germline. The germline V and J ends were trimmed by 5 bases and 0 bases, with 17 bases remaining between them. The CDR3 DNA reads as TGCAGCGTTCGCCTGGGGACTTTACGAGCCAAAAACATTCAGTACTTC. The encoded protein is CSVRLGTLRAKNIQYF. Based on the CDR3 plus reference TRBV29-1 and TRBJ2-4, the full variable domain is SAVISQKPSRDICQRGTSLTIQCQVDSQVTMMFWYRQQPGQSLTLIATANQGSEATYESGFVIDKFPISRPNLTFSTLTVSNMSPEDSSIYLCSVRLGTLRAKNIQYFGAGTRLSVL.

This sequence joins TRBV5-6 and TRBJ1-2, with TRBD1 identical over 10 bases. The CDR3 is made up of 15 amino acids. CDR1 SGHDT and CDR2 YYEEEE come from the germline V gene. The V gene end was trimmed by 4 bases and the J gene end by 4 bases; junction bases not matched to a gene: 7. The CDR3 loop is CASSGVGQGFYGYTF. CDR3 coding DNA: TGTGCCAGCAGCGGGGTGGGACAGGGGTTCTATGGCTACACCTTC.

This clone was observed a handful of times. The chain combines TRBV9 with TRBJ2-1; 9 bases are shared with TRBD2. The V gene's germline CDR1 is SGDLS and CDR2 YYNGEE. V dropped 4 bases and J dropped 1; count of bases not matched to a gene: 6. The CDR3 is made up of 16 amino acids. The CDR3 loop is CASSPLAGSSYNEQFF. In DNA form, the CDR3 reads TGTGCCAGCAGCCCCCTAGCGGGGAGTTCCTACAATGAGCAGTTCTTC.

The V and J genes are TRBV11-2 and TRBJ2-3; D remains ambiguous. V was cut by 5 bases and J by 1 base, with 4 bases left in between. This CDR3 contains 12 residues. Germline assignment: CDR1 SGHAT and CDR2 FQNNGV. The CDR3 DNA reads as TGTGCCAGCAGCACTGGCACAGATACGCAGTATTTT. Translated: CASSTGTDTQYF.

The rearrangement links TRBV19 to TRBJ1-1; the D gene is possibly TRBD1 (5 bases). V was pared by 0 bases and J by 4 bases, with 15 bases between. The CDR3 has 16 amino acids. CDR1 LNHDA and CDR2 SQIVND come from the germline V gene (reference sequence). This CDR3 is CASSIELGGVATEAFF. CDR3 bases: TGTGCCAGTAGTATAGAACTGGGGGGAGTAGCCACTGAAGCTTTCTTT. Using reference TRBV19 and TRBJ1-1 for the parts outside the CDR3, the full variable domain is DGGITQSPKYLFRKEGQNVTLSCEQNLNHDAMYWYRQDPGQGLRLIYYSQIVNDFQKGDIAEGYSVSREKKESFPLTVTSAQKNPTAFYLCASSIELGGVATEAFFGQGTRLTVV.

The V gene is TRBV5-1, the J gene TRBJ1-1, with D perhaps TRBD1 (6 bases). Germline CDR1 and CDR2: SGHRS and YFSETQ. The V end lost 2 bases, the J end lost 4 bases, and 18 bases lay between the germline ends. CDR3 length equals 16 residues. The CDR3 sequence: CASSLTGLTVGTEAFF. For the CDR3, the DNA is TGCGCCAGCAGCTTAACAGGGCTAACGGTGGGCACTGAAGCTTTCTTT.

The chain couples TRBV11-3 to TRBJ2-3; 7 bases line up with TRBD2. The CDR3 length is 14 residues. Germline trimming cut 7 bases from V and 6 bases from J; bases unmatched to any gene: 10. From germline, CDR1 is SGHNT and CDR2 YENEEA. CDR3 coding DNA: TGTGCCAGCAATGACCGGACTAGATCGGATACGCAGTATTTT. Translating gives CASNDRTRSDTQYF.

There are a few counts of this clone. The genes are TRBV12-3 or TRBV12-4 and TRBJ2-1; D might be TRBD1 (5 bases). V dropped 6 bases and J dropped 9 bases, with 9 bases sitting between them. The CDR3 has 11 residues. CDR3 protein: CASRERGEQFF. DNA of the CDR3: TGTGCCAGCAGGGAAAGGGGTGAGCAGTTCTTC.

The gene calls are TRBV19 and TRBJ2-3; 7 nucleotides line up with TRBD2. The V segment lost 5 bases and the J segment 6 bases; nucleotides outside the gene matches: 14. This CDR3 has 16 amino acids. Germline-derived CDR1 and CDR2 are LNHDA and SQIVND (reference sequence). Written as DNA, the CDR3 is TGTGCCAGTAGTGCGGGCGGGAGTTTTTACGGGGATACGCAGTATTTT. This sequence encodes CASSAGGSFYGDTQYF.

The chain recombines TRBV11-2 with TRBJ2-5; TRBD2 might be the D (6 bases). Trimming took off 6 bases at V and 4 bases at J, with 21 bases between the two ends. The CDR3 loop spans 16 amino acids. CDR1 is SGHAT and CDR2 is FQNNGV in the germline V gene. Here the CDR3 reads CASRRMGGEVVETQYF. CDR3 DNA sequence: TGTGCCAGCAGGAGAATGGGGGGAGAGGTCGTAGAGACCCAGTACTTC. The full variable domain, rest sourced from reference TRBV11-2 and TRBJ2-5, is EAGVAQSPRYKIIEKRQSVAFWCNPISGHATLYWYQQILGQGPKLLIQFQNNGVVDDSQLPKDRFSAERLKGVDSTLKIQPAKLEDSAVYLCASRRMGGEVVETQYFGPGTRLLVL.

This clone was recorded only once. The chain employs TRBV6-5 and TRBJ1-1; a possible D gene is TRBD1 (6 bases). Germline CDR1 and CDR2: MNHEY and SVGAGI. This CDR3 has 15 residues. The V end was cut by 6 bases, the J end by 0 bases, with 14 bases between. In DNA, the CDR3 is TGTGCCAGCAGCAAGGGGGAAGGATTGAACACTGAAGCTTTCTTT. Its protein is CASSKGEGLNTEAFF.

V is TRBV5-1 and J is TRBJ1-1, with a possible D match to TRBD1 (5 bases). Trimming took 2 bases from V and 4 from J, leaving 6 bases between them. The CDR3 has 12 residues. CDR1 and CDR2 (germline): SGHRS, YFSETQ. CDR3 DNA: TGCGCCAGCAGCTTAAGGGGCACTGAAGCTTTCTTT. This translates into CASSLRGTEAFF.

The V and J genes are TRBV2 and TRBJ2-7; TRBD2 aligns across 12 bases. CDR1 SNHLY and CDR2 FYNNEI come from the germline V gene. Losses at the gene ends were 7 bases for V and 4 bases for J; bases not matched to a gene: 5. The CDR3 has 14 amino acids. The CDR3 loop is CASKGGLAGYEQYF. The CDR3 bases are TGTGCCAGCAAGGGGGGACTAGCGGGTTACGAGCAGTACTTC.

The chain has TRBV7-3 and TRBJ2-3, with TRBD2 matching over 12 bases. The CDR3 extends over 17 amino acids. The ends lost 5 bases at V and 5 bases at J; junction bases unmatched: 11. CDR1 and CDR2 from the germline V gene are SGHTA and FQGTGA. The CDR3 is CASSTGLAGPAEDTQYF. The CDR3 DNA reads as TGTGCCAGCAGCACAGGACTAGCGGGACCGGCGGAAGATACGCAGTATTTT.

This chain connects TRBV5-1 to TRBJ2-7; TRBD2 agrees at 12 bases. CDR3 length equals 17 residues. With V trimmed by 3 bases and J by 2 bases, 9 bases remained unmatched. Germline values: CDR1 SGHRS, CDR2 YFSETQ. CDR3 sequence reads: CASSSVTSGRRAYEQYF. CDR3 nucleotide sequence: TGCGCCAGCAGCTCGGTAACTAGCGGGAGGCGGGCCTACGAGCAGTACTTC.

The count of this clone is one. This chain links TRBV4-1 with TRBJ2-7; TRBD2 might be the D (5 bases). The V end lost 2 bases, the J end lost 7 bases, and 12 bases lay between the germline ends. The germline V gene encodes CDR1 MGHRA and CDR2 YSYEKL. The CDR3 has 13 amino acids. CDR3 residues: CASSQTTGGEQYF. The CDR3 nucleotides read TGCGCCAGCAGCCAAACTACCGGCGGGGAGCAGTACTTC.

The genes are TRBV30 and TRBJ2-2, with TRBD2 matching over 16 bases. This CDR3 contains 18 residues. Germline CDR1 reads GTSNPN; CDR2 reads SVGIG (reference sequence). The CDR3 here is CASTPGLAGGFDTGELFF. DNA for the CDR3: TGTGCATCAACCCCGGGACTAGCGGGAGGGTTCGACACCGGGGAGCTGTTTTTT.

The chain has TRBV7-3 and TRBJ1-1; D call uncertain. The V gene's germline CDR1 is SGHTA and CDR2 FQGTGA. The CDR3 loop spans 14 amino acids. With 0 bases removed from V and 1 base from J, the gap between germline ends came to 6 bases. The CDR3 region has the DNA TGTGCCAGCAGCTTAACAGACAAGAACACTGAAGCTTTCTTT. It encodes CASSLTDKNTEAFF.